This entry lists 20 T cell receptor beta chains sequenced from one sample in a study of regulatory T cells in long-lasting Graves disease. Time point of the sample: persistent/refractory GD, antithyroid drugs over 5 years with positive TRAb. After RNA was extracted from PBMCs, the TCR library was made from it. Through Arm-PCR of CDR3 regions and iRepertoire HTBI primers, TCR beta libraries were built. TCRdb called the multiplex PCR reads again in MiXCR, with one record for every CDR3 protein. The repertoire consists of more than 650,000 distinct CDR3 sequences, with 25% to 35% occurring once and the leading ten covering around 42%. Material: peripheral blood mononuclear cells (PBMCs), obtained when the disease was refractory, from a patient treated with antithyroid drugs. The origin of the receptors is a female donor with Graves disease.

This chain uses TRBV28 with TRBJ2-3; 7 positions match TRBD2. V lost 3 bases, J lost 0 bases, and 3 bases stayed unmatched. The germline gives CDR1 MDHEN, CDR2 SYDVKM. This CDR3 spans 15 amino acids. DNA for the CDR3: TGTGCCAGCAGTTTCGTAGCGGGTAGCACAGATACGCAGTATTTT. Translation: CASSFVAGSTDTQYF.

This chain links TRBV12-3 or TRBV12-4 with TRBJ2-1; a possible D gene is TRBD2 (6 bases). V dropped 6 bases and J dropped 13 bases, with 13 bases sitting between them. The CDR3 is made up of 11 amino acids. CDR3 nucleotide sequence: TGTGCCAGCAGCCGGGACTCGGATCAGTTCTTC. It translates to CASSRDSDQFF.

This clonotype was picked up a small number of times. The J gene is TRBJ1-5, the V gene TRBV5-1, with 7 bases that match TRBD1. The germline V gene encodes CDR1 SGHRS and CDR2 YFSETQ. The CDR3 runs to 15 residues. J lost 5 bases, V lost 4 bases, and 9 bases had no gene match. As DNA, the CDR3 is TGCGCCAGCAGCCTCTTCGGACAGGACGATCAGCCCCAGCATTTT. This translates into CASSLFGQDDQPQHF.

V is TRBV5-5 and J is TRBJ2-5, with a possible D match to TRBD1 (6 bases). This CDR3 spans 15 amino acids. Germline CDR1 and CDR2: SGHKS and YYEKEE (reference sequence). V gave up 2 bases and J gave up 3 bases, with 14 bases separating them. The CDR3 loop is CASSLGYGQKETQYF. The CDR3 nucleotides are TGTGCCAGCAGCTTAGGGTATGGACAGAAAGAGACCCAGTACTTC.

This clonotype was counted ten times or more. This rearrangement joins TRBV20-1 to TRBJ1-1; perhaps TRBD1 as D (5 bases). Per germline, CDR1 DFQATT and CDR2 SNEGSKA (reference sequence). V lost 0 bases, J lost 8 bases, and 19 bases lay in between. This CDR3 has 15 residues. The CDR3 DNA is TGCAGTGCTAGAGATTTGGCCACAGGACACCCCGAAGCTTTCTTT. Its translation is CSARDLATGHPEAFF.

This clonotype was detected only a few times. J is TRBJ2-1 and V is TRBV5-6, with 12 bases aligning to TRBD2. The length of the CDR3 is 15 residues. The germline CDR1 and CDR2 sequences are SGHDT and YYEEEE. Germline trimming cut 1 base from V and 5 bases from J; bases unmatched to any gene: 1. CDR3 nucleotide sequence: TGTGCCAGCAGCTTGAGGACTAGCGGGAACAATGAGCAGTTCTTC. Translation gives CASSLRTSGNNEQFF.

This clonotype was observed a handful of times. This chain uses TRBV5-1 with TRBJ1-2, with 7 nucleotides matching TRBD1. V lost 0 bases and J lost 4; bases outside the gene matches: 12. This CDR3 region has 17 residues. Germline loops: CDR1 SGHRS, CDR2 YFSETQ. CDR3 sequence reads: CASSLDAGTAQTYGYTF. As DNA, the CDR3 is TGCGCCAGCAGCTTGGATGCCGGGACAGCACAGACCTATGGCTACACCTTC.

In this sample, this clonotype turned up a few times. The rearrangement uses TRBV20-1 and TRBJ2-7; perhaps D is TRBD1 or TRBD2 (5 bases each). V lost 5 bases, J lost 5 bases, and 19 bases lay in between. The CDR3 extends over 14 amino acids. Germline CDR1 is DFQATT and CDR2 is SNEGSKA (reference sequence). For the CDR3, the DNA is TGCAGTGCTCCTCGGGCAGGGAGCAGCGACGAGCAGTACTTC. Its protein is CSAPRAGSSDEQYF.

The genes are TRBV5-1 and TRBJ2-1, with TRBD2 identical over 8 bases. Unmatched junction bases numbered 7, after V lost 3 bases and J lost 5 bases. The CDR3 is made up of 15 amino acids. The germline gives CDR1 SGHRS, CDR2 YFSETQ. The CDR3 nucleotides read TGCGCCAGCAGCTCGGGACTAGAACTTCACAATGAGCAGTTCTTC. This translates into CASSSGLELHNEQFF.

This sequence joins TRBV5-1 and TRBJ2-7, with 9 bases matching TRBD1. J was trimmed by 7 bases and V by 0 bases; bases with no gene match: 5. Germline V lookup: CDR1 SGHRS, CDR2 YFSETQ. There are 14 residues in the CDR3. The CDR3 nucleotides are TGCGCCAGCAGCTTGGTACAGGGGGCGAGTGAGCAGTACTTC. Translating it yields CASSLVQGASEQYF.

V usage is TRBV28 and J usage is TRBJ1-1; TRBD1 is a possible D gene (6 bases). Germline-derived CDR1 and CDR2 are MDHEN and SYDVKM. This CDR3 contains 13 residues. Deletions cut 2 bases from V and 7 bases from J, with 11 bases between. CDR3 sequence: CASSLVGTLEAFF. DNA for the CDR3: TGTGCCAGCAGTTTAGTGGGGACACTTGAAGCTTTCTTT.

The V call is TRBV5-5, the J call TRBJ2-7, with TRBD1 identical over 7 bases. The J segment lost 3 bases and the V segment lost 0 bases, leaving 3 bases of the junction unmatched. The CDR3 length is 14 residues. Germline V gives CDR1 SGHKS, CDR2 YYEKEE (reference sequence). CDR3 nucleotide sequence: TGTGCCAGCAGCTTGGCGCGGACAGGCTACGAGCAGTACTTC. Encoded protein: CASSLARTGYEQYF.

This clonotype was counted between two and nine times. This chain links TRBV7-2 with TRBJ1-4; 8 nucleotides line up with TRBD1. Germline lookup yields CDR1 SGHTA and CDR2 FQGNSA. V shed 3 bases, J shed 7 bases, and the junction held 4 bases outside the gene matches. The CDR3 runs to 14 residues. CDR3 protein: CASSLDRASEKLFF. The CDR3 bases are TGTGCCAGCAGCTTGGACAGGGCATCTGAAAAACTGTTTTTT. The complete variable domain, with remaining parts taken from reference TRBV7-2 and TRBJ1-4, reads GAGVSQSPSNKVTEKGKDVELRCDPISGHTALYWYRQSLGQGLEFLIYFQGNSAPDKSGLPSDRFSAERTGGSVSTLTIQRTQQEDSAVYLCASSLDRASEKLFFGSGTQLSVL.

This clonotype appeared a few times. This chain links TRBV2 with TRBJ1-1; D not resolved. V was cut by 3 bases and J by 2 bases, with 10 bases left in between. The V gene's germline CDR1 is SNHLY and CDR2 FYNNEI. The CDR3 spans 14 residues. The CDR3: CASSDRQLNTEAFF. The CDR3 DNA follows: TGTGCCAGCAGTGACCGGCAGCTTAACACTGAAGCTTTCTTT.

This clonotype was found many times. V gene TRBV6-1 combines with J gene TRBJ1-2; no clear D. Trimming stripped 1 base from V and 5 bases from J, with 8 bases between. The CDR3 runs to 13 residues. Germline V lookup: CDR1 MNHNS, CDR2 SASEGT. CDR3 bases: TGTGCCAGCAGTGAAGGGTTCGGATATGGCTACACCTTC. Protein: CASSEGFGYGYTF.

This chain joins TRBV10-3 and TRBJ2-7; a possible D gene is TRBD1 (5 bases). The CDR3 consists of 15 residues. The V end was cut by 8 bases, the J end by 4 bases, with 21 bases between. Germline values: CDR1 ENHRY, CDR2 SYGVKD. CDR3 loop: CAISSTERQSYEQYF. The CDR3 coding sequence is TGTGCCATCTCTTCTACAGAGCGACAGAGTTACGAGCAGTACTTC.

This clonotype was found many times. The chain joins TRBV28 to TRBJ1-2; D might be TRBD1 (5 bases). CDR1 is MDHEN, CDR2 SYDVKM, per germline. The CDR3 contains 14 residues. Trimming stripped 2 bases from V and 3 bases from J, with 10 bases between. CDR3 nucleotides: TGTGCCAGCAGTTTAGGGGCATCGCACTATGGCTACACCTTC. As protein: CASSLGASHYGYTF.

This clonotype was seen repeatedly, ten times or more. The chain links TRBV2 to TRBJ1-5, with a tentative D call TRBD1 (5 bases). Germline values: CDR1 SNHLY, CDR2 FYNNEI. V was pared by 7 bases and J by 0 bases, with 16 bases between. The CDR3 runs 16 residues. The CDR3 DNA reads TGTGCCAGCACCCTACGGGGAGGGGATAGCAATCAGCCCCAGCATTTT. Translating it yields CASTLRGGDSNQPQHF.

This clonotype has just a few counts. CDR3 amino acids: CSAIVVTEAFF. The CDR3 bases are TGCAGTGCTATAGTGGTGACTGAAGCTTTCTTT. The chain couples TRBV20-1 to TRBJ1-1; D uncertain. V was trimmed by 4 bases and J by 5 bases, leaving 8 bases between them. The CDR3 has 11 amino acids. Germline values: CDR1 DFQATT, CDR2 SNEGSKA (reference sequence).

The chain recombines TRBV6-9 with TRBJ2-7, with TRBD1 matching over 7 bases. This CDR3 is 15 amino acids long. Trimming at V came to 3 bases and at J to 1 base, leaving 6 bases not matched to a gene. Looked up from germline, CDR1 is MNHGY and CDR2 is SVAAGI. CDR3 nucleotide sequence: TGTGCCAGCAGTTACCGACAGGGACCTTCCTACGAGCAGTACTTC. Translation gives CASSYRQGPSYEQYF.